The TCR beta chain described here comes from a study of persistence of HIV-infected CD4 T cells. The libraries were made with immunoSEQ version 4 in survey mode. Profiling relied on immunoSEQ multiplex PCR, and the TCRdb table lists in-frame clones only, not all of them. The sample lists approximately 45,000 clones; 85% to 90% were seen once. The germline CDR1 and CDR2 sequences are SGHKS and YYEKEE (reference sequence). V was cut by 2 bases and J by 0 bases, with 12 bases left in between. The CDR3 is 17 amino acids. On this clone itself: Its antigen is as yet unknown.

This nonspecific control used anti-CD3/anti-CD28 bead stimulation of CD4+ T cells. CD4+ T cells upregulating both CD40 ligand and CD69 were sorted as responding cells. Donors were HIV-1-infected adults who began suppressive ART during chronic infection. The receptor comes from an adult woman with HIV who was CMV-seropositive. This chain joins TRBV5-5 and TRBJ2-6, with D maybe TRBD2 (7 bases). The material sequenced was CD4+ T cells sorted from PBMCs after approximately 19-hour stimulation, taken from a patient who received antiretroviral therapy. As DNA, the CDR3 is TGTGCCAGCAGCTTCGGGGGGCGACCCTCTGGGGCCAACGTCCTGACTTTC. Protein sequence: CASSFGGRPSGANVLTF.